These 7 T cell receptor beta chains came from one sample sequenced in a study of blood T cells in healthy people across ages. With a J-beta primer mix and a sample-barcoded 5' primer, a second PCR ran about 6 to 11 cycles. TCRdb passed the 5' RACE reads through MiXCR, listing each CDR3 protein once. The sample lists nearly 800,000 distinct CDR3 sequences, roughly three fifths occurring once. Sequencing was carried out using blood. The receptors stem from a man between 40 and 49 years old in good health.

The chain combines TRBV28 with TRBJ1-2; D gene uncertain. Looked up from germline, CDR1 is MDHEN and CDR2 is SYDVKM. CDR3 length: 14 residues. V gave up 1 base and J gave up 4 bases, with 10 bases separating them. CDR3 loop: CASSLSLRSYGYTF. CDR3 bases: TGTGCCAGCAGTTTATCCCTCCGATCCTATGGCTACACCTTC.

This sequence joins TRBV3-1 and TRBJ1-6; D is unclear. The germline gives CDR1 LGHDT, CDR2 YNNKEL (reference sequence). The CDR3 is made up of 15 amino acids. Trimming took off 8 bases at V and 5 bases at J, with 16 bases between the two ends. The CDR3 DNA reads TGTGCCAGCCGCGAGGGAGCGGGTAATAATTCACCCCTCCACTTT. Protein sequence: CASREGAGNNSPLHF.

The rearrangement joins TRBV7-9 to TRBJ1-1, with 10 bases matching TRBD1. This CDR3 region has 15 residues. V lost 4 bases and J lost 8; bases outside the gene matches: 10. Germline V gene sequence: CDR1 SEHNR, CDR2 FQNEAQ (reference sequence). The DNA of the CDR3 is TGTGCCAGCAGCTGGGGACAGGGGATGCTCGGCGAAGCTTTCTTT. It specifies CASSWGQGMLGEAFF.

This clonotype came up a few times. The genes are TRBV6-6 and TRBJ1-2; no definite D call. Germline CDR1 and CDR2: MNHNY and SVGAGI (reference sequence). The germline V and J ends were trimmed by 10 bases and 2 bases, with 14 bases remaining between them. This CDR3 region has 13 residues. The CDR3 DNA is TGTGCCACTGGCACGAGCAGAAACTATGGCTACACCTTC. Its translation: CATGTSRNYGYTF.

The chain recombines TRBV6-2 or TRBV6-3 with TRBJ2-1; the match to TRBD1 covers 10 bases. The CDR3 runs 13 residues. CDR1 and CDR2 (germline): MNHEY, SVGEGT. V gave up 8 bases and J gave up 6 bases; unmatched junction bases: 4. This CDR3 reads CASWDRGFNEQFF. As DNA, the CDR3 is TGTGCCAGCTGGGACAGGGGTTTCAATGAGCAGTTCTTC.

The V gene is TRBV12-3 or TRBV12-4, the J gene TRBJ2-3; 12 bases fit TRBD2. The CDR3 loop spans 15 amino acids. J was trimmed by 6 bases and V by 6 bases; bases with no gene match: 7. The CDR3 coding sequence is TGTGCCAGCAGCCGGACTAGCGGGATCCGTGATACGCAGTATTTT. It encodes CASSRTSGIRDTQYF.

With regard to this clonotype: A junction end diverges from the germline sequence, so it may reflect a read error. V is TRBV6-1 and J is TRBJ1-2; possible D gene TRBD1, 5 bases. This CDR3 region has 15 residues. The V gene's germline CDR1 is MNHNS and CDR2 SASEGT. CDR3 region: CASSERVLLGDGYTF. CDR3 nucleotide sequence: TGCGCCAGCAGTGAAAGGGTACTCTTAGGGGATGGCTACACCTTC.